The 11 T cell receptor beta chains below were found in one sample sequenced in a study of lymphopenia after photon versus proton radiotherapy. Profiling relied on immunoSEQ multiplex PCR, and the TCRdb table lists in-frame clones only, not all of them. The sample includes roughly 150,000 clones, roughly nine tenths of them seen just once. The sequencing used peripheral blood, collected from a patient treated with photon-based radiotherapy. Receptors originate from a man in his fifties with gastric cancer.

J is TRBJ2-1 and V is TRBV15; 13 bases line up with TRBD2. The ends lost 7 bases at V and 4 bases at J; junction bases unmatched: 4. This CDR3 comprises 15 residues. Germline assignment: CDR1 LNHNV and CDR2 YYDKDF (reference sequence). The CDR3 is CATNEGLAGYNEQFF. For the CDR3, the DNA is TGTGCCACCAACGAGGGACTAGCGGGATACAATGAGCAGTTCTTC.

This clone was observed a few times. J is TRBJ1-3 and V is TRBV14; unclear D gene. The CDR3 consists of 16 residues. The germline V gene has CDR1 SGHDN and CDR2 FVKESK. V dropped 1 base and J dropped 2 bases, with 12 bases sitting between them. The CDR3 DNA is TGTGCCAGCAGCCAAGCAAGGGCCAAGACTGGAAACACCATATATTTT. It yields the protein CASSQARAKTGNTIYF. Using reference TRBV14 and TRBJ1-3 for the parts outside the CDR3, the full variable domain is EAGVTQFPSHSVIEKGQTVTLRCDPISGHDNLYWYRRVMGKEIKFLLHFVKESKQDESGMPNNRFLAERTGGTYSTLKVQPAELEDSGVYFCASSQARAKTGNTIYFGEGSWLTVV.

The chain links TRBV11-2 to TRBJ2-7; 10 bases are a match to TRBD1. Germline V gene lookup returns CDR1 SGHAT and CDR2 FQNNGV. V trimming: 7 bases; J trimming: 4 bases; junction bases outside the gene matches: 7. The CDR3 loop spans 14 amino acids. CDR3 residues: CASTPGQGIYEQYF. The CDR3 DNA reads as TGTGCCAGCACGCCGGGACAGGGGATATACGAGCAGTACTTC. The whole variable domain, filled in from reference TRBV11-2 and TRBJ2-7, reads EAGVAQSPRYKIIEKRQSVAFWCNPISGHATLYWYQQILGQGPKLLIQFQNNGVVDDSQLPKDRFSAERLKGVDSTLKIQPAKLEDSAVYLCASTPGQGIYEQYFGPGTRLTVT.

V is TRBV28 and J is TRBJ2-7; 7 bases align to TRBD2. The CDR3 loop spans 13 amino acids. Germline values: CDR1 MDHEN, CDR2 SYDVKM. V lost 6 bases, J lost 3 bases, and 5 bases stayed unmatched. CDR3 DNA sequence: TGTGCCAGCAGACCCCCTAGCGGCTACGAGCAGTACTTC. Its protein is CASRPPSGYEQYF.

The rearrangement joins TRBV9 to TRBJ2-3, with 8 bases fitting TRBD2. The V gene's germline CDR1 is SGDLS and CDR2 YYNGEE. V trimming: 3 bases; J trimming: 4 bases; junction bases outside the gene matches: 4. The CDR3 spans 14 residues. The CDR3 bases are TGTGCCAGCAGCGGTAGCGGGAACCCAGATACGCAGTATTTT. Translating gives CASSGSGNPDTQYF.

This clone was seen more than once but under ten times. The genes are TRBV5-6 and TRBJ1-1; D is unclear. In germline, CDR1 is SGHDT, CDR2 YYEEEE. The CDR3 has 14 residues. Between the trimmed V and J ends, which lost 4 bases and 3 bases, there was a span of 13 bases. The CDR3 DNA reads as TGTGCCAGCAGCCGACCGACGGGTGACACTGAAGCTTTCTTT. Residues: CASSRPTGDTEAFF.

V and J are TRBV7-9 and TRBJ2-7; D is ambiguous. CDR3 length: 13 amino acids. Germline CDR1 is SEHNR and CDR2 is FQNEAQ (reference sequence). Between the trimmed V and J ends, which lost 1 base and 0 bases, there was a span of 4 bases. As DNA, the CDR3 is TGTGCCAGCAGCTTAGGTCCCTCCTACGAGCAGTACTTC. Translated, it gives CASSLGPSYEQYF.

V is TRBV6-6 and J is TRBJ2-3, with D possibly TRBD2 on 5 matching bases. The CDR3 consists of 14 residues. Between the trimmed V and J ends, which lost 7 bases and 0 bases, there was a span of 11 bases. Germline-derived CDR1 and CDR2 are MNHNY and SVGAGI (reference sequence). The CDR3 region has the DNA TGTGCCAGCAACTCTGGCGGGAGCACAGATACGCAGTATTTT. Translating gives CASNSGGSTDTQYF.

The chain combines TRBV10-1 with TRBJ2-1; 10 bases line up with TRBD2. V was clipped by 0 bases and J by 9 bases; unmatched bases: 2. Germline V gene data show CDR1 as WNHNN and CDR2 as SYGVQD (reference sequence). This CDR3 contains 14 residues. CDR3 coding DNA: TGCGCCAGCAGTGAGTCTGAGCGGGGGGGTGAGCAGTTCTTC. Translation: CASSESERGGEQFF.

This chain links TRBV11-2 with TRBJ2-3; 8 positions match TRBD2. V lost 2 bases and J lost 0; bases outside the gene matches: 4. Germline V CDR1 and CDR2: SGHAT, FQNNGV. The CDR3 length is 16 residues. The CDR3: CASSLHGTRSTDTQYF. The CDR3 nucleotides read TGTGCCAGCAGCTTACATGGGACTAGAAGCACAGATACGCAGTATTTT. The complete variable domain, with remaining parts taken from reference TRBV11-2 and TRBJ2-3, reads EAGVAQSPRYKIIEKRQSVAFWCNPISGHATLYWYQQILGQGPKLLIQFQNNGVVDDSQLPKDRFSAERLKGVDSTLKIQPAKLEDSAVYLCASSLHGTRSTDTQYFGPGTRLTVL.

J is TRBJ1-5 and V is TRBV10-3; 9 nucleotides line up with TRBD1. Germline V gene sequence: CDR1 ENHRY, CDR2 SYGVKD. The CDR3 is made up of 15 amino acids. Trimming at V came to 2 bases and at J to 7 bases, leaving 6 bases not matched to a gene. The CDR3 region is CAISETGTGNQPQHF. The DNA for the CDR3 is TGTGCCATCAGTGAGACCGGGACAGGGAACCAGCCCCAGCATTTT.